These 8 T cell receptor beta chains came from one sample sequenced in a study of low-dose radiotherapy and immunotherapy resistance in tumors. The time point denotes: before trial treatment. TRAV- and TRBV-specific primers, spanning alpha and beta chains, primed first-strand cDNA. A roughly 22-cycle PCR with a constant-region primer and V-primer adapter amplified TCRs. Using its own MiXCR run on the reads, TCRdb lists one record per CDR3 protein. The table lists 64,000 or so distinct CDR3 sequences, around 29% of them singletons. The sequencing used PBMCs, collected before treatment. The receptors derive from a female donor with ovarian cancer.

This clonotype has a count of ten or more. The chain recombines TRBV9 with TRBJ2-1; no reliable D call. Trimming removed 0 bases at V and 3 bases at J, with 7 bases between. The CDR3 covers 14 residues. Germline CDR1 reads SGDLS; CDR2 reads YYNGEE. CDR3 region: CASSVENLYNEQFF. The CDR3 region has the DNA TGTGCCAGCAGCGTAGAAAATCTCTACAATGAGCAGTTCTTC. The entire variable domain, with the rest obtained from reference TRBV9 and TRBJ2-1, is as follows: DSGVTQTPKHLITATGQRVTLRCSPRSGDLSVYWYQQSLDQGLQFLIQYYNGEERAKGNILERFSAQQFPDLHSELNLSSLELGDSALYFCASSVENLYNEQFFGPGTRLTVL.

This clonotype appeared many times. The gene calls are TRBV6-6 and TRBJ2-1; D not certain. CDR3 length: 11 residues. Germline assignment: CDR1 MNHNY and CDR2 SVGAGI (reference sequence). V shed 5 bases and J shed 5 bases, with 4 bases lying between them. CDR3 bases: TGTGCCAGCAGTACTCACAATGAGCAGTTCTTC. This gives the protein CASSTHNEQFF.

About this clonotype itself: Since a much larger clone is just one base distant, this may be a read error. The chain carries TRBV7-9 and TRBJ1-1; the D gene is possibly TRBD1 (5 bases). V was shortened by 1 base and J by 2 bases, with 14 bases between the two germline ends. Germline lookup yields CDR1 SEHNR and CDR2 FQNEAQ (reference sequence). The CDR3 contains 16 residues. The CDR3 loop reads CASSLGGIGLNTEAFF. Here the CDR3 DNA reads TGTGCCAGCAGCTTAGGGGGCATTGGATTAAACACTGAAGCTTTCTTT.

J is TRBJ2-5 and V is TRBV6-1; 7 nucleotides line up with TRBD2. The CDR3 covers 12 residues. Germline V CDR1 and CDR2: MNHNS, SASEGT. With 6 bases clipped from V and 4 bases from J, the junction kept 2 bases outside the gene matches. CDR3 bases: TGTGCCAGCAGATGGGGGGGAGAGACCCAGTACTTC. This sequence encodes CASRWGGETQYF.

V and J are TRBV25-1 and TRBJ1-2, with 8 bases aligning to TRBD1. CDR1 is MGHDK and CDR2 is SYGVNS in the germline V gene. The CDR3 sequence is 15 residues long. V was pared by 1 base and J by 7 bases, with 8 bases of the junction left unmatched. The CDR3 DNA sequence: TGTGCCAGCAGTGAATTAGGGCAGGGGGCGCGTGGCTACACCTTC. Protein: CASSELGQGARGYTF.

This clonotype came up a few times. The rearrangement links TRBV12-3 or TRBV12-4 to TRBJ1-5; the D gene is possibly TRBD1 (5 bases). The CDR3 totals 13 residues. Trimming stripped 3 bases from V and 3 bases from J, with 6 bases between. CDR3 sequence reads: CASSLTDNQPQHF. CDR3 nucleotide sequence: TGTGCCAGCAGTTTGACAGACAATCAGCCCCAGCATTTT.

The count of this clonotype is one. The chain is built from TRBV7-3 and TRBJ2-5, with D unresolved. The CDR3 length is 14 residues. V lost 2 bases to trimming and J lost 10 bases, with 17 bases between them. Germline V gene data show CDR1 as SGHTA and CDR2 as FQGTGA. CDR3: CASSLSSSRVDQYF. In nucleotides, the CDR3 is TGTGCCAGCAGCTTATCTTCCTCCCGGGTGGACCAGTACTTC. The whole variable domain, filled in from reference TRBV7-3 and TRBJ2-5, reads GAGVSQTPSNKVTEKGKYVELRCDPISGHTALYWYRQSLGQGPEFLIYFQGTGAADDSGLPNDRFFAVRPEGSVSTLKIQRTERGDSAVYLCASSLSSSRVDQYFGPGTRLLVL.

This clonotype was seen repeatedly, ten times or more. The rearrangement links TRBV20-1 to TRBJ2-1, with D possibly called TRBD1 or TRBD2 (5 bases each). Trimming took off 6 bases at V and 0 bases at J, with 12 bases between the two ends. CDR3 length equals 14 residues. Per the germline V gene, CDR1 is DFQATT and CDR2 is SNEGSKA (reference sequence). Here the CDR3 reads CSALPGSSYNEQFF. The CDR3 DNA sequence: TGCAGTGCCCTCCCAGGGAGCTCCTACAATGAGCAGTTCTTC.